This TCR beta chain was captured in a study of blood T cell repertoires in COVID-19. Study context: The cDNA or gDNA used as material had been derived from T cells, B-cell-depleted T cells, or PBMCs.

The V and J ends lost 5 bases and 1 base, in that order; junction bases with no gene match: 5. Germline loops: CDR1 KGHSH, CDR2 LQKENI. CDR3 length: 15 residues. In the original processing: Scientists estimated how many nucleated cells there were by amplifying reference gene primers. Assay used: immunoSEQ multiplex PCR; TCRdb lists only in-frame clones, some missing. The DNA gave D and trimming, while V, J and clone size come from that table. The data hold roughly 140,000 clones, with around 80% observed a single time. The TCR was taken from a woman aged 80 or older in a cohort sampled during active or convalescent COVID-19. The chain employs TRBV18 and TRBJ1-5; 7 bases align to TRBD1. The material sequenced was peripheral blood. CDR3 DNA sequence: TGTGCCAGCTCAACAGGACAGGCGAGCAATCAGCCCCAGCATTTT. Protein: CASSTGQASNQPQHF.